A selection of T cell receptor beta chains follows, all from one sample in a study of blood T cell repertoires in COVID-19. Repertoires were generated with immunoSEQ multiplex PCR, while TCRdb's copy carries only in-frame clones and drops some. The sample shows approximately 140,000 clones, about nine tenths of them seen only once. The material sequenced was peripheral blood. Receptors originate from a man in his forties or fifties with active or convalescent COVID-19. The CDR3 runs from the conserved cysteine through the conserved F or W. D genes are given only for firm matches. Where a row states a size, it is once, few, many or the class of an expanded clone; other rows omit it.

-	TRBD1	TRBV6-5	TRBJ2-2	TGTGCCAGCCGCATTGACAGGGGGAACACCGGGGAGCTGTTTTTT	CASRIDRGNTGELFF
once	-	TRBV7-2	TRBJ2-2	TGTGCCAGCAGCTCCCGGGTGGTAAACACCGGGGAGCTGTTTTTT	CASSSRVVNTGELFF
-	TRBD2	TRBV4-3	TRBJ2-1	TGCGCCAGCAGCCAAGATGGGGGGAGGGTAGGTAATGAGCAGTTCTTC	CASSQDGGRVGNEQFF
-	TRBD1	TRBV2	TRBJ1-6	TGTGCCAGCAGAAGACAGGGGACCGGGTCACCCCTCCACTTT	CASRRQGTGSPLHF
-	-	TRBV24-1	TRBJ2-5	TGTGCCACCAGTGATGCCTGGACAGCCCAAGAGACCCAGTACTTC	CATSDAWTAQETQYF
-	-	TRBV3-1/TRBV3-2	TRBJ1-5	TGTGCCAGCAGCCAAGACCGACAGTACAATCAGCCCCAGCATTTT	CASSQDRQYNQPQHF
-	TRBD1	TRBV4-3	TRBJ1-2	TGCGCCAGCAGCCGCACAGGGGCCGGTAGCTATGGCTACACCTTC	CASSRTGAGSYGYTF
-	TRBD2	TRBV18	TRBJ2-1	TGTGCCAGCTCACCATTACTAGCGGGAGTCTATGAGCAGTTCTTC	CASSPLLAGVYEQFF
-	TRBD2	TRBV6-5	TRBJ2-5	TGTGCCAGCGTCAGGACTAGCGGTATGGTAGAGACCCAGTACTTC	CASVRTSGMVETQYF
-	TRBD2	TRBV2	TRBJ2-7	TGTGCCAGCAGTGAAGCCCCGGGACTAGCGCTATACGAGCAGTACTTC	CASSEAPGLALYEQYF
-	-	TRBV11-1	TRBJ2-1	TGTGCCAGCAGCTTATCAAGGGCGGAGGGTAATGAGCAGTTCTTC	CASSLSRAEGNEQFF